Listed below are T cell receptor beta chains from one sample, sequenced in a study of response to subunit inactivated influenza vaccine. TCRdb reanalysed the RT-PCR reads using MiXCR and keeps one entry per CDR3 protein. The table has approximately 170,000 distinct CDR3 sequences, about an eighth seen once. This sample was shared with a second study, whose subject was T cells expressing NK-cell markers.

Source: CD8+ T cells sorted from PBMCs, taken 12 days after vaccination. The receptors derive from a man in his forties or fifties who received an inactivated influenza vaccine. The CDR3 runs from the conserved cysteine through the conserved F or W. D genes are given only for firm matches. Clone size appears in some rows only: once, few, many, or a class for an expanded clone.

>TRBJ1-6|few|TRBD1|TRBV13
TGTGCCAGCAGCTTAGAGGGGACAGGGGTCTCACCCCTCCACTTT
CASSLEGTGVSPLHF
>TRBJ1-1|NA|NA|TRBV29-1
TGCAGCGTCAAGACTGCGGGGACTGAAGCTTTCTTT
CSVKTAGTEAFF
>TRBJ1-2|NA|NA|TRBV18
TGTGCCAGCTCGGACACAGGGTCCTATGGCTACACCTTC
CASSDTGSYGYTF
>TRBJ2-3|NA|TRBD1|TRBV7-6
TGTGCCAGCAGCCCAGGACAGGCCCCAGATACGCAGTATTTT
CASSPGQAPDTQYF
>TRBJ2-1|many|TRBD2|TRBV28
TGTGCCAGCAGTTTGGGGACTAGCGGGGAGAATGAGCAGTTCTTC
CASSLGTSGENEQFF
>TRBJ1-2|few|NA|TRBV12-3/TRBV12-4
TGTGCCAGCAGTCCCGACAGGAACTATGGCTACACCTTC
CASSPDRNYGYTF
>TRBJ1-1|NA|TRBD1|TRBV4-2
TGTGCCAGCAGCCACTTTTCACAGGGGGCATTAGACACTGAAGCTTTCTTT
CASSHFSQGALDTEAFF
>TRBJ2-1|NA|TRBD1|TRBV4-1
TGCGCCAGCGCACGGGAAGGACAGGGTATGCATGAGCAGTTCTTC
CASAREGQGMHEQFF
>TRBJ2-7|many|NA|TRBV5-1
TGCGCCAGCAGCTTGGCTGACAGGAGATACGAGCAGTACTTC
CASSLADRRYEQYF
>TRBJ2-1|many|TRBD2|TRBV5-6
TGTGCCAGCAGCTTGGGGGGACTACCGTACAATGAGCAGTTCTTC
CASSLGGLPYNEQFF
>TRBJ1-1|few|TRBD1|TRBV6-2/TRBV6-3
TGTGCCGGACAGGGGCCGAACACTGAAGCTTTCTTT
CAGQGPNTEAFF